Sequencing of this TCR beta chain was carried out in a study of identical twins. TCRdb recomputed calls from the 5' RACE reads with MiXCR, one row per CDR3 protein. Of about 520,000 distinct CDR3 sequences in the sample, less than 25% were seen once. V trimming: 3 bases; J trimming: 1 base; junction bases outside the gene matches: 7. Germline CDR1 reads SGHDT; CDR2 reads YYEEEE. CDR3 length equals 17 residues. In addition, the sample was reused for a study of T cells expressing NK-cell markers. That source reports: The same clonotypes also predominated in the CD3+CD56-NKG2C+ fraction of several donors.

V and J are TRBV5-6 and TRBJ2-1; TRBD2 agrees at 10 bases. The sample was CD4+ T cells sorted from blood. The receptor comes from a woman between 18 and 29 years old in good health. The CDR3 bases are TGTGCCAGCAGCTCTCAAGTTAGCGGGGGGTCCTACAATGAGCAGTTCTTC. This translates into CASSSQVSGGSYNEQFF.